The sequence of this T cell receptor beta chain was determined in a study of cytomegalovirus exposure and HLA in healthy donors. Study-wide results and caveats: TCR beta V- and J-gene trimming, according to a later analysis, was linked to a missense DCLRE1C variant.

Use of 60 Vbeta and 13 Jbeta primers characterized the PCR. Repertoires were generated with immunoSEQ multiplex PCR, while TCRdb's copy carries only in-frame clones and drops some. The data show approximately 61,000 clones, roughly 69% seen once. The V gene's germline CDR1 is LNHDA and CDR2 SQIVND (reference sequence). After removal of 3 bases from V and 5 bases from J, the junction contained 3 bases not matched to a gene. The CDR3 is 13 residues long. Comments on this clone: Its antigen is as yet unknown.

The sample comprised PBMCs. This clonotype was obtained from a woman aged 45-65 years in good health and CMV-seronegative. The rearrangement links TRBV19 to TRBJ1-2; 7 bases are a match to TRBD1. The CDR3 coding sequence is TGTGCCAGTAGTATTGGACAGGCGTATGGCTACACCTTC. It specifies CASSIGQAYGYTF.